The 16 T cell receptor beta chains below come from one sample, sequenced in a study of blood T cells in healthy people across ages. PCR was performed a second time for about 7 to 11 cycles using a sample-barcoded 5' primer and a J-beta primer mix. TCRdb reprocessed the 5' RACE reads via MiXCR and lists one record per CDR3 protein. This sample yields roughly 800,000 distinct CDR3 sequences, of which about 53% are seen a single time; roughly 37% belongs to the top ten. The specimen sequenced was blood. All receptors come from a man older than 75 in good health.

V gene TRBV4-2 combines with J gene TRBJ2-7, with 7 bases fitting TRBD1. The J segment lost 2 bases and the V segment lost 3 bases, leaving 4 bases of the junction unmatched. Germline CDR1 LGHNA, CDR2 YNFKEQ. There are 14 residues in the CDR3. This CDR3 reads CASSQTGQPYEQYF. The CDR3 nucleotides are TGTGCCAGCAGCCAGACGGGACAGCCCTACGAGCAGTACTTC.

CDR3 nucleotides: TGTGCCAGCAGTTACTCAATGCTAGCGGGAGGGCCAAATGAGCAGTTCTTC. It specifies CASSYSMLAGGPNEQFF. V gene TRBV6-5 combines with J gene TRBJ2-1; 12 positions agree with TRBD2. Per the germline V gene, CDR1 is MNHEY and CDR2 is SVGAGI. The CDR3 covers 17 residues. The V and J ends lost 0 bases and 7 bases, in that order; junction bases with no gene match: 7.

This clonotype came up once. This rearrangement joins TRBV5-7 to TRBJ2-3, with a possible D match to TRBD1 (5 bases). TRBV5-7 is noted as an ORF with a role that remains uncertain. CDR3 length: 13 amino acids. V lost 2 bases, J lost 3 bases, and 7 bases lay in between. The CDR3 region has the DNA TGTGCCAGCAGCTTCAGGGTTACAGATACGCAGTATTTT. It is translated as CASSFRVTDTQYF.

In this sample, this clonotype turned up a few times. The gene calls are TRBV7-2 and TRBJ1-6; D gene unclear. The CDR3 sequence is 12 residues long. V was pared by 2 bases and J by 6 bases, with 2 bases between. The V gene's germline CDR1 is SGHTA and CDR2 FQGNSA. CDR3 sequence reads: CASSLFNSPLHF. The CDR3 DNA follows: TGTGCCAGCAGCTTATTTAATTCACCCCTCCACTTT. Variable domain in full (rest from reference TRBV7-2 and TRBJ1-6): GAGVSQSPSNKVTEKGKDVELRCDPISGHTALYWYRQSLGQGLEFLIYFQGNSAPDKSGLPSDRFSAERTGGSVSTLTIQRTQQEDSAVYLCASSLFNSPLHFGNGTRLTVT.

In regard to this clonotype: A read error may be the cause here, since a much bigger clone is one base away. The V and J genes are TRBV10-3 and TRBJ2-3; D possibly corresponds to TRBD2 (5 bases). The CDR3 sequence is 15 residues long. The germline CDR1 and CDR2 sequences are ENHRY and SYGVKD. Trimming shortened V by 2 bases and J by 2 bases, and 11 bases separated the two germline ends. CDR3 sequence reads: CAISEARGNTDTQYF. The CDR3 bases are TGTGCCATCAGTGAGGCTCGAGGGAACACAGATACGCAGTATTTT.

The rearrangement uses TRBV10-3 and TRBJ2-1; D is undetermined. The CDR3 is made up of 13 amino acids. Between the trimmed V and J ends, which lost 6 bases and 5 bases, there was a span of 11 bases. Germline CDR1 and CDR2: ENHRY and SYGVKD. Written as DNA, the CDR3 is TGTGCCATCAGAGAGCCGGGCAACAATGAGCAGTTCTTC. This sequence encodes CAIREPGNNEQFF.

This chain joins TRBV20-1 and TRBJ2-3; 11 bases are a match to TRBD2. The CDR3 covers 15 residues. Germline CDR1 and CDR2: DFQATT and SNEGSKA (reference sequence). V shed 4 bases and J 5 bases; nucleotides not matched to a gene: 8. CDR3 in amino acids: CSATLASGRQDTQYF. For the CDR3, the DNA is TGCAGTGCTACGCTCGCTAGCGGGAGGCAAGATACGCAGTATTTT.

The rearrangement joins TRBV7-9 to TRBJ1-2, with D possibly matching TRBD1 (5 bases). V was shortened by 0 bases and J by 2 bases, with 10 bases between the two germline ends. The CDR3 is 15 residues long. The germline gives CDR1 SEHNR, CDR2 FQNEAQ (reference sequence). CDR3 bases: TGTGCCAGCAGCTTAGCCCCAGGGTCCAACTATGGCTACACCTTC. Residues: CASSLAPGSNYGYTF.

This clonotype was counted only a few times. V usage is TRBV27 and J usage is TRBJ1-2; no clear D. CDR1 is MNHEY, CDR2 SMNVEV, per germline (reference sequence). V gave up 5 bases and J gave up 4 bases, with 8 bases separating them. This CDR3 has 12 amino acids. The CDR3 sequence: CASSGNSYGYTF. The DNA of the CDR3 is TGTGCCAGCAGTGGAAACAGCTATGGCTACACCTTC.

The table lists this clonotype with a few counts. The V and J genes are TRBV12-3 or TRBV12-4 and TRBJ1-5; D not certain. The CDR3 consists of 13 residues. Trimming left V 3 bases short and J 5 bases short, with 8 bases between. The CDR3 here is CASSFVKHQPQHF. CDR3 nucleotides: TGTGCCAGCAGTTTCGTCAAGCATCAGCCCCAGCATTTT.

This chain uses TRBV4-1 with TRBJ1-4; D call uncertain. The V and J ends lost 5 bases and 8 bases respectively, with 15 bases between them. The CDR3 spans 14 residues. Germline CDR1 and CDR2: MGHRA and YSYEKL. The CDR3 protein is CASSFGPELEKLFF. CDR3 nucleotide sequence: TGCGCCAGCAGCTTCGGACCCGAATTGGAAAAACTGTTTTTT.

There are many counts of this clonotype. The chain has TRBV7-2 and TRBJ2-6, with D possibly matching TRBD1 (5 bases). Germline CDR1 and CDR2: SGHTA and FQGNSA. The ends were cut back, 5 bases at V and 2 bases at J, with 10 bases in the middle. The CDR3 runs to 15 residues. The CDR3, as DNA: TGTGCCAGCAGCCACCGACAGCCTGGGGCCAACGTCCTGACTTTC. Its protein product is CASSHRQPGANVLTF.

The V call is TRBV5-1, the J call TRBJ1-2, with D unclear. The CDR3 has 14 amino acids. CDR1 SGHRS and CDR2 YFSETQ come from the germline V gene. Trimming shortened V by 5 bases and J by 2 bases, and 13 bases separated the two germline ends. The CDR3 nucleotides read TGCGCCAGCAGACCTTTCGAGGGAAACTATGGCTACACCTTC. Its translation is CASRPFEGNYGYTF.

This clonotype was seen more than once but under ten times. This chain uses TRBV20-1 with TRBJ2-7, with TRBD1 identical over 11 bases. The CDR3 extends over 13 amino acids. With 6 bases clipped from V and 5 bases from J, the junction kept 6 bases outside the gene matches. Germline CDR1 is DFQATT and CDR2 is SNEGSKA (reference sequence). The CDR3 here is CSAPDRGPHEQYF. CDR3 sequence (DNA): TGCAGTGCCCCGGACAGGGGGCCCCACGAGCAGTACTTC.

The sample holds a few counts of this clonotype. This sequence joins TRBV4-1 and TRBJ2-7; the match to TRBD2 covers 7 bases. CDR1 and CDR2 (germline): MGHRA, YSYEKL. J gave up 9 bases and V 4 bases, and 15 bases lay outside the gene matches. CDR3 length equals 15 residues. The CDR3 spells CASSPGREGIFRQYF. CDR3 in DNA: TGCGCCAGCAGCCCTGGGAGGGAAGGTATTTTTCGGCAGTACTTC.

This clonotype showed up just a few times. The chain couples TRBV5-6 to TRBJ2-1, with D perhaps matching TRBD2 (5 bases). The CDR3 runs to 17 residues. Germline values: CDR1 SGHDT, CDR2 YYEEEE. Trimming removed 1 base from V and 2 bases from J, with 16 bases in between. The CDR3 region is CASSLYLRAATYNEQFF. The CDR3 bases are TGTGCCAGCAGCTTGTACCTGCGGGCGGCGACCTACAATGAGCAGTTCTTC.